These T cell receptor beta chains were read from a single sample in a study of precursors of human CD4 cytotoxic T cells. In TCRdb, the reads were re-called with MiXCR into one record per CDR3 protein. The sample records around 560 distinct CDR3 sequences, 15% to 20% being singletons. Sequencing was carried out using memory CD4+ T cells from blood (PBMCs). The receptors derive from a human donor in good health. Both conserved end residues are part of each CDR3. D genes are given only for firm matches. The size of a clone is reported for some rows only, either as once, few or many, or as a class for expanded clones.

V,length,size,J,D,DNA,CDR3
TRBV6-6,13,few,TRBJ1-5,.,TGTGCCAGCAGTTCAGGGGAATATCAGCCCCAGCATTTT,CASSSGEYQPQHF
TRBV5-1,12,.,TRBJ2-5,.,TGCGCCAGCAGCTTCTCAAGAGAGACCCAGTACTTC,CASSFSRETQYF
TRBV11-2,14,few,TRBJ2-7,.,TGTGCCAGCAGCTTAACGGATAGCTCCTACGAGCAGTACTTC,CASSLTDSSYEQYF
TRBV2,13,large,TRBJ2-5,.,TGTGCCAGCAGTAACAGCTTGTCGGAGACCCAGTACTTC,CASSNSLSETQYF
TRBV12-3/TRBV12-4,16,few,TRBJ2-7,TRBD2,TGTGCCAGCAGTCTAATTAGCGGGGGGATCTCCTACGAGCAGTACTTC,CASSLISGGISYEQYF
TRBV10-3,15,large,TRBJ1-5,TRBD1,TGTGCCATCAGTGCGGACAGGGAGGCCAATCAGCCCCAGCATTTT,CAISADREANQPQHF
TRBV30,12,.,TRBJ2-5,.,TGTGCCTGGGGACGGGCCGCAGAGACCCAGTACTTC,CAWGRAAETQYF
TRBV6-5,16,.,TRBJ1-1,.,TGTGCCAGCAGGGAATTAACGGGGCGACTGAACACTGAAGCTTTCTTT,CASRELTGRLNTEAFF
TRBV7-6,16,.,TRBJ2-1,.,TGTGCCAGCAGCTACAACAGGTTTCTGCAGAGAAATGAGCAGTTCTTC,CASSYNRFLQRNEQFF
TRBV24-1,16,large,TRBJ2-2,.,TGTGCCACCAGTGATTCCGGGACACCGAACACCGGGGAGCTGTTTTTT,CATSDSGTPNTGELFF
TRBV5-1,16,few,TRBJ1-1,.,TGCGCCAGCAGCTTGGTGGTGGGGGTGGGGAACACTGAAGCTTTCTTT,CASSLVVGVGNTEAFF
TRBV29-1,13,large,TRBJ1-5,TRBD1,TGCAGCGTATCGGACAGGGGCAATCAGCCCCAGCATTTT,CSVSDRGNQPQHF
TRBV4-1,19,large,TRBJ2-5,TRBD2,TGCGCCAGCAGCCAAGAAAAGGGGCCTAGCGGGGCGGGTCAAGAGACCCAGTACTTC,CASSQEKGPSGAGQETQYF